Listed below are T cell receptor beta chains from one sample, sequenced in a study of T cell changes during pregnancy in multiple sclerosis. Produced via immunoSEQ multiplex PCR; TCRdb's table is partial and in-frame only. The repertoire includes about 48,000 clones, about nine tenths of them detected once, and around 1.2% sits in the top ten. Specimen: CD4+ T cells from peripheral blood mononuclear cells, collected in the second trimester of pregnancy. The receptors derive from a female donor with multiple sclerosis, enrolled in a pregnancy study. The CDR3 runs from the conserved cysteine through the conserved F or W. The D gene is left open where the match is weak. For some rows the clone size is stated as once, few or many, or as a class when expanded; others skip it.

TRBJ2-1 | TRBD2 | . | TRBV27 | TGTGCCAGCAGTTCCCGGACTAGTTCTCAGTTCTTC | CASSSRTSSQFF
TRBJ2-7 | TRBD1 | . | TRBV6-1 | TGTGCCAGCAGTCCCTCGACAGGGGGCGGCCACGAGCAGTACTTC | CASSPSTGGGHEQYF
TRBJ2-1 | TRBD2 | . | TRBV7-2 | TGTGCCAGCAGCTTAGAGAAGACTAGCGGGAGAAGTGGGCAGTTCTTC | CASSLEKTSGRSGQFF
TRBJ2-3 | TRBD2 | . | TRBV10-3 | TGTGCCATCAGTGTCCAGCGGGAGCCAGATACGCAGTATTTT | CAISVQREPDTQYF
TRBJ1-1 | TRBD1 | . | TRBV7-9 | TGTGCCAGCAGCGGGGACAGGGCATACACTGAAGCTTTCTTT | CASSGDRAYTEAFF
TRBJ2-4 | TRBD2 | . | TRBV6-1 | TGTGCCAGCAGTGAAGTAAAGCTAGCGGGAAACATTCAGTACTTC | CASSEVKLAGNIQYF
TRBJ1-5 | . | once | TRBV13 | TGTGCCAGCAGCTTAGGGGGTCGGGGGGGGAATCAGCCCCAGCATTTT | CASSLGGRGGNQPQHF
TRBJ1-1 | . | . | TRBV2 | TGTGCCAGCAGTGAATTGGGTCGGGGGAAAGCTTTCTTT | CASSELGRGKAFF
TRBJ1-2 | . | . | TRBV5-1 | TGCGCCAGCAGCTTCGGGATTTGGGACATAGATAATGGCTACACCTTC | CASSFGIWDIDNGYTF
TRBJ2-5 | TRBD1 | . | TRBV2 | TGTGCCAGCAGTGAGGACAGGGTGCAAGAGACCCAGTACTTC | CASSEDRVQETQYF
TRBJ2-1 | TRBD2 | . | TRBV6-5 | TGTGCCAGCAGAGACAGACTAGCGGGAGAAGATGAGCAGTTCTTC | CASRDRLAGEDEQFF
TRBJ2-7 | TRBD2 | . | TRBV19 | TGTGCCAGTAGTACTGGACTAGCGGGAGGGAATCTCGACTACGAGCAGTACTTC | CASSTGLAGGNLDYEQYF
TRBJ1-2 | . | . | TRBV5-6 | TGTGCCAGCAGCTTGTCAAGGGGCAACTATGGCTACACCTTC | CASSLSRGNYGYTF
TRBJ2-1 | TRBD2 | . | TRBV28 | TGTGCCAGCAGTTTGGAGGCGGGAGCTTCCTACAATGAGCAGTTCTTC | CASSLEAGASYNEQFF
TRBJ2-3 | . | once | TRBV12-5 | TGTGCTAGTGGCTCGGCCGCGGGGGCAGTTACGCAGTATTTT | CASGSAAGAVTQYF
TRBJ2-7 | TRBD1 | . | TRBV11-2 | TGTGCCAGCAGCTCCAACGGGACAGGACCCAGGCAGTACTTC | CASSSNGTGPRQYF
TRBJ2-5 | TRBD2 | . | TRBV10-3 | TGTGCCATCAGCGAGCGGGAGGCGGGAGAGACCCAGTACTTC | CAISEREAGETQYF
TRBJ2-1 | TRBD1 | . | TRBV7-9 | TGTGCCAGCAGCCACACCGGGACAGCCATCCCGTTTTACAATGAGCAGTTCTTC | CASSHTGTAIPFYNEQFF
TRBJ2-5 | . | once | TRBV28 | TGTGCCAGCAGATTGGGACTGCCCCAAGAGACCCAGTACTTC | CASRLGLPQETQYF
TRBJ2-3 | TRBD2 | . | TRBV10-1 | TGCGCCAGCAGTGAGTCGAGTGCACCAGCGGGAGGCTCAGATACGCAGTATTTT | CASSESSAPAGGSDTQYF
TRBJ1-2 | . | . | TRBV5-1 | TGCGCCAGCAGCTTGGGGGTGGCTCGGGGTAACTATGGCTACACCTTC | CASSLGVARGNYGYTF
TRBJ2-5 | TRBD2 | . | TRBV7-7 | TGTGCTAGCAGCCGAGCGGGAGGTGGGGAGACCCAGTACTTC | CASSRAGGGETQYF
TRBJ2-3 | TRBD2 | . | TRBV5-6 | TGTGCCAGCAGCGCGTTGACTAGCGGGGGAGATACGCAGTATTTT | CASSALTSGGDTQYF
TRBJ2-2 | TRBD2 | . | TRBV7-2 | TGTGCCAGCAGCCGAACGACTAGCGGGAGAATATCGGCCGGGGAGCTGTTTTTT | CASSRTTSGRISAGELFF
TRBJ1-3 | . | . | TRBV5-4 | TGTGCCAGCAGCCTCGATCTATCTGGAAACACCATATATTTT | CASSLDLSGNTIYF
TRBJ2-1 | . | . | TRBV10-1 | TGCGCCAGCAGTGAGCTAACCGGGATTTACAATGAGCAGTTCTTC | CASSELTGIYNEQFF
TRBJ2-7 | TRBD2 | . | TRBV19 | TGTGCCAGTAGCGATACTAGCGGGAAAAGGGGGCGCGAGCAGTACTTC | CASSDTSGKRGREQYF
TRBJ2-3 | . | . | TRBV7-3 | TGTGCCAGCCGGGGAGGCGGATCAGATACGCAGTATTTT | CASRGGGSDTQYF
TRBJ2-1 | . | . | TRBV7-3 | TGTGCCAGCAGCTTAAACCAGAACAGCAATGAGCAGTTCTTC | CASSLNQNSNEQFF
TRBJ2-1 | TRBD2 | . | TRBV30 | TGTGCCTGGAGTAGGGGGTTAGCGGGAGGGGATGAGCAGTTCTTC | CAWSRGLAGGDEQFF
TRBJ1-2 | TRBD1 | . | TRBV6-4 | TGTGCCACTCTGACCCGGGACAGGGCCTCTGGCTACACCTTC | CATLTRDRASGYTF
TRBJ2-7 | TRBD1 | . | TRBV2 | TGTGCCAGCAGTATGACAGGGCACGAGCAGTACTTC | CASSMTGHEQYF
TRBJ1-2 | TRBD1 | . | TRBV6-1 | TGTGCCAGCAGTGCTTTGACAGGGGTTGGCCCTGATGGCTACACCTTC | CASSALTGVGPDGYTF
TRBJ2-6 | TRBD1 | . | TRBV19 | TGTGCCAGTAGTGACAGGGGACAGGGGTTATCGGGGGCCAACGTCCTGACTTTC | CASSDRGQGLSGANVLTF
TRBJ2-5 | TRBD1 | . | TRBV10-2 | TGCGCCAGCAGTGGGACAGGGCGGGAGACCCAGTACTTC | CASSGTGRETQYF
TRBJ2-7 | . | . | TRBV5-1 | TGCGCCAGCAGGCCGGGGTCCTCCTACGAGCAGTACTTC | CASRPGSSYEQYF
TRBJ1-5 | TRBD1 | . | TRBV19 | TGTGCCAGTTCCCAGGGGGCAAATCAGCCCCAGCATTTT | CASSQGANQPQHF
TRBJ2-2 | . | . | TRBV28 | TGTGCCAGCAGTTCGGGTGGGCGGAGGGGCACCGGGGAGCTGTTTTTT | CASSSGGRRGTGELFF
TRBJ2-7 | . | . | TRBV7-3 | TGTGCCAGCAGCTTACAGGGTGGGCTAACCTACGAGCAGTACTTC | CASSLQGGLTYEQYF
TRBJ2-7 | TRBD1 | . | TRBV7-2 | TGTGCCAGCAGCTACAGACAGGGGGACGAGCAGTACTTC | CASSYRQGDEQYF
TRBJ2-1 | TRBD2 | . | TRBV2 | TGTGCCAGCAGAGCAACTAGCGGTCCCTACAATGAGCAGTTCTTC | CASRATSGPYNEQFF
TRBJ1-2 | . | . | TRBV5-1 | TGCGCCAGCAGCTTGGTGGGGCCGGACTATGGCTACACCTTC | CASSLVGPDYGYTF
TRBJ1-2 | . | once | TRBV5-1 | TGCGCCAGCAGCTTGGCTTTACGGCAGGGCGGAGTGGGCTACACCTTC | CASSLALRQGGVGYTF
TRBJ2-5 | TRBD2 | once | TRBV11-3 | TGTGCCAGCACTCGGGCTAGCGGGAGCCAAGAGACCCAGTACTTC | CASTRASGSQETQYF
TRBJ2-5 | TRBD2 | . | TRBV5-1 | TGCGCCAGCAGTACGGGGCTAGCGGCAAACCAAGAGACCCAGTACTTC | CASSTGLAANQETQYF
TRBJ1-2 | . | . | TRBV21-1 | TGTGCCAGCAGAAAAGGGGCTCTGGACAGGGCCAATCCACCGGTCCCGTTTAACTATGGCTACACCTTC | CASRKGALDRANPPVPFNYGYTF
TRBJ2-7 | TRBD1 | . | TRBV5-1 | TGCGCCAGCAGGCCCGGGACAGGGTTCGAGCAGTACTTC | CASRPGTGFEQYF
TRBJ2-3 | TRBD2 | . | TRBV6-6 | TGTGCCAGCAGATCTTCTAGCGGGAATTCAGATACGCAGTATTTT | CASRSSSGNSDTQYF